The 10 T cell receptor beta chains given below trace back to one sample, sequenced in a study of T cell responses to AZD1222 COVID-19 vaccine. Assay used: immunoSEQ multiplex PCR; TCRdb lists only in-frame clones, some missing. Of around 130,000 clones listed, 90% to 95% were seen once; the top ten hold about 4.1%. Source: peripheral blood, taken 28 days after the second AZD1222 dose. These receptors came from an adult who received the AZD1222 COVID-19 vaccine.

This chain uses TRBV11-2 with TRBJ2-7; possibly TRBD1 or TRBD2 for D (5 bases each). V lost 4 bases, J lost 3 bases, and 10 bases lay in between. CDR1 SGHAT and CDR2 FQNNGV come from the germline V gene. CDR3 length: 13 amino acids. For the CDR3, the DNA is TGTGCCAGCAGCTCCCGGGACGTCTACGAGCAGTACTTC. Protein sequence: CASSSRDVYEQYF.

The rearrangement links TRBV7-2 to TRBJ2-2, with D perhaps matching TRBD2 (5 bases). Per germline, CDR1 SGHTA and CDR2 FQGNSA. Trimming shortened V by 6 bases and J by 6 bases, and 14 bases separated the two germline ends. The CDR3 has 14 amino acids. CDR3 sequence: CASRQLGSAGELFF. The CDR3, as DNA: TGTGCCAGCAGGCAACTAGGGTCGGCCGGGGAGCTGTTTTTT. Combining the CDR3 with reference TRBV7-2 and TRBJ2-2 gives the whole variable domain GAGVSQSPSNKVTEKGKDVELRCDPISGHTALYWYRQSLGQGLEFLIYFQGNSAPDKSGLPSDRFSAERTGGSVSTLTIQRTQQEDSAVYLCASRQLGSAGELFFGEGSRLTVL.

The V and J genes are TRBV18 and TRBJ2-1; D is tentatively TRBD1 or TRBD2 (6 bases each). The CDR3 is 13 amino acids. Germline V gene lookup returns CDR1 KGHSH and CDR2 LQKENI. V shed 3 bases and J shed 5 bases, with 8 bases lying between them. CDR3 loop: CASSPGGHNEQFF. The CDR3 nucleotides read TGTGCCAGCTCACCCGGGGGCCACAATGAGCAGTTCTTC. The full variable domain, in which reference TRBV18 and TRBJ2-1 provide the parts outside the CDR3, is NAGVMQNPRHLVRRRGQEARLRCSPMKGHSHVYWYRQLPEEGLKFMVYLQKENIIDESGMPKERFSAEFPKEGPSILRIQQVVRGDSAAYFCASSPGGHNEQFFGPGTRLTVL.

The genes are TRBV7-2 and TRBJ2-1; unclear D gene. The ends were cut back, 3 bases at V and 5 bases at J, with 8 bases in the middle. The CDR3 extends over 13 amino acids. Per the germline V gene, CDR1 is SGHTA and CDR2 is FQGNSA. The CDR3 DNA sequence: TGTGCCAGCAGCTTCAGCTGGGACAATGAGCAGTTCTTC. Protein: CASSFSWDNEQFF.

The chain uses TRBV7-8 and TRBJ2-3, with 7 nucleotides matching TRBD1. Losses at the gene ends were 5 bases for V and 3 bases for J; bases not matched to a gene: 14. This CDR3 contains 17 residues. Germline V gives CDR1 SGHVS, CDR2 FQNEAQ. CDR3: CASSDPSQGKLTDTQYF. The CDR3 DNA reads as TGTGCCAGCAGCGACCCCTCACAGGGGAAGTTGACAGATACGCAGTATTTT.

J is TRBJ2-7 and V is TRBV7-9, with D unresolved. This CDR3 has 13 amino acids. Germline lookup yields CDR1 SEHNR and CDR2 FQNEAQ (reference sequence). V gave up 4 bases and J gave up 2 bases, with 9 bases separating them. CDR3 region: CASSSTGAYEQYF. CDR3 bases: TGTGCCAGCAGCTCGACGGGTGCCTACGAGCAGTACTTC. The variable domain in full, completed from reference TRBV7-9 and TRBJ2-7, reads DTGVSQNPRHKITKRGQNVTFRCDPISEHNRLYWYRQTLGQGPEFLTYFQNEAQLEKSRLLSDRFSAERPKGSFSTLEIQRTEQGDSAMYLCASSSTGAYEQYFGPGTRLTVT.

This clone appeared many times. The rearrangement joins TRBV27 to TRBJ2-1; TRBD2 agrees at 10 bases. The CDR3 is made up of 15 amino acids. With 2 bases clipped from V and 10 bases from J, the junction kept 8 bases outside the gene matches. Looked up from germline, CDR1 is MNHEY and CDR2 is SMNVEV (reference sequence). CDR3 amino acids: CASSLISSGGREQFF. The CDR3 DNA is TGTGCCAGCAGTTTAATTTCTAGCGGGGGCCGCGAGCAGTTCTTC.

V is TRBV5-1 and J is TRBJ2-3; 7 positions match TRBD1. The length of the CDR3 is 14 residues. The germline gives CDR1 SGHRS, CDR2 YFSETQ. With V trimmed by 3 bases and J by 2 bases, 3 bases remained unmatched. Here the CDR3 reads CASSWGQNTDTQYF. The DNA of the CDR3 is TGCGCCAGCAGCTGGGGACAGAACACAGATACGCAGTATTTT.

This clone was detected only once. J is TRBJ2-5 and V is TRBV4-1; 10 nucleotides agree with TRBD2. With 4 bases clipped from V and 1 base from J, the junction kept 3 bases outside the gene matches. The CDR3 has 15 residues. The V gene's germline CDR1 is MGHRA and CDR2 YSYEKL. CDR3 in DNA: TGCGCCAGCAGCCGCCTAGCGGGGGCCCAAGAGACCCAGTACTTC. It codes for CASSRLAGAQETQYF.

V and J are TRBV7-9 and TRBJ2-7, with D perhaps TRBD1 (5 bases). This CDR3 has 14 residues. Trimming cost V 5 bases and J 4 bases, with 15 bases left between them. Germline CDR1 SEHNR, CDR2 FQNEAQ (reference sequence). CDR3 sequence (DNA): TGTGCCAGCAGCACCACGGTCCAGGGTTACGAGCAGTACTTC. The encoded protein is CASSTTVQGYEQYF. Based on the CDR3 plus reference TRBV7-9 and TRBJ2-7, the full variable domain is DTGVSQNPRHKITKRGQNVTFRCDPISEHNRLYWYRQTLGQGPEFLTYFQNEAQLEKSRLLSDRFSAERPKGSFSTLEIQRTEQGDSAMYLCASSTTVQGYEQYFGPGTRLTVT.